In this sample, the clone carrying this TCR beta chain turned up many times. The antigen remains unidentified. What was amplified from RNA transcripts were TCR beta CDR3 regions. HTBI primers were employed in a first-round RT-PCR of the TCR CDR3. Each CDR3 protein gets one entry after TCRdb re-called the multiplex PCR reads with MiXCR. This table holds around 600,000 distinct CDR3 sequences, about 14% found once. These data belong to a study of T cells in Graves' hyperthyroidism and ophthalmopathy. Study-wide context: Once the initial diagnosis was made, peripheral blood was obtained before any treatment.

Study-wide results and limits: Most expanded thyroid clonotypes above 0.001 also appeared in blood.

The sequencing input was blood. The receptor was isolated from a woman younger than 30 with Graves' ophthalmopathy.

Here the CDR3 DNA reads TGTGCCAGCAGCCTAGGATGGGGGCCCGGGGAGCTGTTTTTT. This gives the protein CASSLGWGPGELFF. The V and J genes are TRBV3-1 and TRBJ2-2; the D gene is possibly TRBD1 (6 bases). Germline CDR1 reads LGHDT; CDR2 reads YNNKEL (reference sequence). The V and J ends lost 4 bases and 6 bases respectively, with 12 bases between them. The CDR3 has 14 amino acids.